This TCR beta chain was captured by sequencing in a study of cytomegalovirus exposure and HLA in healthy donors. About this clone: Its antigen is currently unknown.

Regarding the study as a whole: Beyond CMV serostatus, there was no information to go on about immune exposure. Prior analysis indicated that the majority of TCR beta V segments exhibited productivity approximately 90% or approximately 30% of the time.

PCR amplification relied on 60 Vbeta primers (plus 13 Jbeta primers). Libraries were prepared by immunoSEQ multiplex PCR; TCRdb keeps only in-frame clonotypes and omits some of them. This sample has roughly 170,000 clones, with roughly 81% found just once. Unmatched junction bases numbered 9, after V lost 6 bases and J lost 10 bases. From germline, CDR1 is SGHTA and CDR2 FQGNSA. The CDR3 has 15 amino acids. J is TRBJ2-1 and V is TRBV7-2; 13 nucleotides agree with TRBD2. Sequenced input: PBMCs. The TCR comes from a girl aged 10 to 17 in good health and CMV-seropositive. The CDR3: CASRAGTSGVGEQFF. The CDR3 DNA follows: TGTGCCAGCAGGGCAGGGACTAGCGGGGTGGGAGAGCAGTTCTTC.